The 5 T cell receptor beta chains below come from one sample, sequenced in a study of OX40 agonist ivuxolimab in advanced cancers. Assay used: immunoSEQ multiplex PCR; TCRdb lists only in-frame clones, some missing. Found here are 55,000 to 60,000 clones, over 80% of them singletons; the top ten hold around 2.8%. Here the sequenced sample was CD4+ or CD8+ T cells sorted from blood, taken in a trial of the OX40 agonist ivuxolimab. The source of these receptors is an adult with an advanced solid tumor such as melanoma, head and neck, liver or kidney cancer.

The V call is TRBV7-9, the J call TRBJ2-3, with D perhaps TRBD1 or TRBD2 (5 bases each). V lost 5 bases and J 9 bases, leaving 18 bases between the germline ends. The length of the CDR3 is 14 residues. Germline values: CDR1 SEHNR, CDR2 FQNEAQ (reference sequence). Here the CDR3 DNA reads TGTGCCAGCAGCCAAGACAGAGGGGCCGACACGCAGTATTTT. Translating gives CASSQDRGADTQYF.

J is TRBJ2-3 and V is TRBV4-2; TRBD2 matches 7 bases. V lost 4 bases and J lost 2; bases outside the gene matches: 9. Germline V gene lookup returns CDR1 LGHNA and CDR2 YNFKEQ. The length of the CDR3 is 16 residues. DNA of the CDR3: TGTGCCAGCAGCCGGGCTAGCGGAGGAGTCACAGATACGCAGTATTTT. Translated: CASSRASGGVTDTQYF.

The chain links TRBV19 to TRBJ2-3; maybe TRBD2 (6 bases). Germline CDR1 is LNHDA and CDR2 is SQIVND (reference sequence). The V end was cut by 5 bases, the J end by 3 bases, with 12 bases between. This CDR3 comprises 14 residues. The CDR3 here is CASSPSAGTDTQYF. In DNA, the CDR3 is TGTGCCAGTAGTCCCTCCGCGGGGACAGATACGCAGTATTTT.

The CDR3 is CASSRGRSPGELFF. The CDR3 region has the DNA TGTGCCAGCAGCCGGGGGCGGTCGCCCGGGGAGCTGTTTTTT. The J gene is TRBJ2-2, the V gene TRBV7-3, with D perhaps assigned TRBD1 or TRBD2 (6 bases each). The CDR3 spans 14 residues. V dropped 5 bases and J dropped 6 bases, with 13 bases sitting between them. The germline CDR1 and CDR2 sequences are SGHTA and FQGTGA.

V is TRBV4-2 and J is TRBJ1-2; weak D call: TRBD1 (5 bases). The CDR3 sequence is 13 residues long. Germline V gene data show CDR1 as LGHNA and CDR2 as YNFKEQ. Between the trimmed V and J ends, which lost 5 bases and 8 bases, there was a span of 15 bases. CDR3 amino acids: CASSLGPTAGYTF. CDR3 bases: TGTGCCAGCAGCTTGGGACCGACTGCGGGCTACACCTTC.